This TCR beta chain comes out of a study of blood T cell repertoires in COVID-19. Method: immunoSEQ multiplex PCR; TCRdb's copy keeps in-frame clones and lacks some. This table holds over 55,000 clones, over 65% found once. The germline V gene has CDR1 MNHEY and CDR2 SMNVEV (reference sequence). The CDR3 is made up of 12 amino acids. Trimming removed 4 bases from V and 9 bases from J, with 12 bases in between. V and J are TRBV27 and TRBJ1-2; D remains ambiguous. The receptor was isolated from a woman aged 70-85 years with acute or convalescent COVID-19. The material sequenced was peripheral blood. This CDR3 is CASSSLGGSYTF. The CDR3, as DNA: TGTGCCAGCAGTTCGCTCGGTGGTAGCTACACCTTC.